Each of the 27 T cell receptor beta chains below was sequenced from the same sample in a study of OX40 agonist ivuxolimab in advanced cancers. Generated by immunoSEQ multiplex PCR, the TCRdb table keeps only in-frame clones and is missing some. This sample has 92,000 or so clones; approximately 90% occur once, and the top ten carry 6.5% to 9%. Sample: CD4+ or CD8+ T cells sorted from blood, taken in a trial of the OX40 agonist ivuxolimab. These receptors were collected from an adult with an advanced solid tumor such as melanoma, head and neck, liver or kidney cancer.

This rearrangement joins TRBV10-3 to TRBJ1-4; 7 positions match TRBD1. CDR1 is ENHRY, CDR2 SYGVKD, per germline. The junction had 9 bases not matched to a gene; V was cut back by 10 bases and J by 7 bases. CDR3 length: 13 residues. The CDR3 DNA is TGTGCCACCCAGGGGGAATGGGGTGAAAAACTGTTTTTT. Protein product: CATQGEWGEKLFF.

CDR3 amino acids: CASSWGTGGDYEQYF. The DNA of the CDR3 is TGTGCCAGTAGTTGGGGGACAGGGGGCGACTACGAGCAGTACTTC. The gene calls are TRBV19 and TRBJ2-7; 12 nucleotides line up with TRBD1. Germline V lookup: CDR1 LNHDA, CDR2 SQIVND (reference sequence). The CDR3 has 15 amino acids. Unmatched junction bases numbered 5, after V lost 5 bases and J lost 3 bases.

J is TRBJ2-7 and V is TRBV30, with TRBD2 matching over 8 bases. Germline V gene lookup returns CDR1 GTSNPN and CDR2 SVGIG (reference sequence). CDR3 size: 15 residues. V was clipped by 3 bases and J by 5 bases; unmatched bases: 12. The CDR3 nucleotides are TGTGCCTGGAGACCTCCGGGGGGGGGTCTACACGAGCAGTACTTC. Residues: CAWRPPGGGLHEQYF. The whole variable domain, remainder taken from reference TRBV30 and TRBJ2-7, is SQTIHQWPATLVQPVGSPLSLECTVEGTSNPNLYWYRQAAGRGLQLLFYSVGIGQISSEVPQNLSASRPQDRQFILSSKKLLLSDSGFYLCAWRPPGGGLHEQYFGPGTRLTVT.

The rearrangement uses TRBV18 and TRBJ2-2, with D hard to call. This CDR3 has 17 residues. V gave up 2 bases and J gave up 4 bases, with 17 bases separating them. Germline V CDR1 and CDR2: KGHSH, LQKENI. The CDR3 loop is CASSPRVTEFGTGELFF. Written as DNA, the CDR3 is TGTGCCAGCTCACCAAGGGTAACTGAGTTCGGCACCGGGGAGCTGTTTTTT.

The rearrangement joins TRBV4-2 to TRBJ1-1; perhaps TRBD1 as D (6 bases). This CDR3 is 14 amino acids long. CDR1 is LGHNA and CDR2 is YNFKEQ in the germline V gene. Deletions cut 4 bases from V and 2 bases from J, with 11 bases between. The CDR3 sequence: CASSRGQTNTEAFF. The CDR3 DNA reads TGTGCCAGCAGCCGCGGACAGACCAACACTGAAGCTTTCTTT.

This chain joins TRBV6-1 and TRBJ2-3, with D unresolved. The germline V gene encodes CDR1 MNHNS and CDR2 SASEGT. The CDR3 length is 17 residues. Deletions cut 2 bases from V and 5 bases from J, with 20 bases between. CDR3 sequence: CASSEQKIEPPGDTQYF. Written as DNA, the CDR3 is TGTGCCAGCAGTGAACAAAAGATCGAGCCCCCCGGAGATACGCAGTATTTT.

The chain employs TRBV7-9 and TRBJ2-2, with no clear D. The length of the CDR3 is 15 residues. Deletions cut 5 bases from V and 5 bases from J, with 15 bases between. Germline CDR1 reads SEHNR; CDR2 reads FQNEAQ (reference sequence). The CDR3 bases are TGTGCCAGCAGCACGACGGGTGTATTTACCGGGGAGCTGTTTTTT. It encodes CASSTTGVFTGELFF.

A single count supports this clone. This chain uses TRBV5-5 with TRBJ1-1; D is perhaps TRBD1 (6 bases). Germline-derived CDR1 and CDR2 are SGHKS and YYEKEE (reference sequence). The V end lost 6 bases, the J end lost 9 bases, and 12 bases lay between the germline ends. This CDR3 contains 11 residues. In DNA, the CDR3 is TGTGCCAGCATCAACAGGGATAAAGCTTTCTTT. This gives the protein CASINRDKAFF. The whole variable domain, filled in from reference TRBV5-5 and TRBJ1-1, reads DAGVTQSPTHLIKTRGQQVTLRCSPISGHKSVSWYQQVLGQGPQFIFQYYEKEERGRGNFPDRFSARQFPNYSSELNVNALLLGDSALYLCASINRDKAFFGQGTRLTVV.

V is TRBV5-1 and J is TRBJ1-5; D is ambiguous. CDR3 length: 15 residues. V was cut by 0 bases and J by 0 bases, with 7 bases left in between. Germline CDR1 reads SGHRS; CDR2 reads YFSETQ. The chain's CDR3 is CASSLGYNSNQPQHF. The CDR3 DNA is TGCGCCAGCAGCTTGGGGTATAATAGCAATCAGCCCCAGCATTTT.

There are a few counts of this clone. The rearrangement uses TRBV2 and TRBJ1-2; D gene uncertain. CDR1 is SNHLY and CDR2 is FYNNEI in the germline V gene. The CDR3 contains 12 residues. V lost 0 bases and J 6 bases, leaving 5 bases between the germline ends. The CDR3 DNA is TGTGCCAGCAGTGAAGCAAGGGATGGCTACACCTTC. Residues: CASSEARDGYTF.

The genes are TRBV19 and TRBJ1-3, with D possibly TRBD1 on 5 matching bases. The CDR3 runs to 16 residues. The ends were cut back, 3 bases at V and 0 bases at J, with 12 bases in the middle. CDR1 is LNHDA and CDR2 is SQIVND in the germline V gene (reference sequence). The CDR3 reads CASSMTRGYSGNTIYF. The CDR3 DNA is TGTGCCAGTAGTATGACAAGGGGATACTCTGGAAACACCATATATTTT.

The chain is built from TRBV27 and TRBJ1-1; no clear D gene. Germline CDR1 and CDR2: MNHEY and SMNVEV (reference sequence). This CDR3 has 13 residues. V gave up 5 bases and J gave up 5 bases, with 12 bases separating them. CDR3 sequence (DNA): TGTGCCAGCAGTCTTCAAAGGTTGACTGAAGCTTTCTTT. Protein product: CASSLQRLTEAFF.

The V and J genes are TRBV28 and TRBJ2-3; 8 positions match TRBD1. V lost 11 bases to trimming and J lost 0 bases; unmatched junction nucleotides: 7. This CDR3 spans 14 amino acids. Looked up from germline, CDR1 is MDHEN and CDR2 is SYDVKM. The CDR3 protein is CARRRDRSTDTQYF. DNA of the CDR3: TGTGCCCGCCGCCGGGACAGGAGCACAGATACGCAGTATTTT. Full variable domain (remainder filled in from reference TRBV28 and TRBJ2-3): DVKVTQSSRYLVKRTGEKVFLECVQDMDHENMFWYRQDPGLGLRLIYFSYDVKMKEKGDIPEGYSVSREKKERFSLILESASTNQTSMYLCARRRDRSTDTQYFGPGTRLTVL.

V gene TRBV10-3 combines with J gene TRBJ2-7; possible D gene TRBD1, 6 bases. The CDR3 is 14 residues long. Germline assignment: CDR1 ENHRY and CDR2 SYGVKD. V lost 3 bases to trimming and J lost 1 base, with 10 bases between them. CDR3: CAISDPGTSYEQYF. The DNA of the CDR3 is TGTGCCATCAGTGACCCCGGGACATCCTACGAGCAGTACTTC.

The V and J genes are TRBV18 and TRBJ2-7, with 9 bases that match TRBD1. Germline V gene data show CDR1 as KGHSH and CDR2 as LQKENI. The ends lost 6 bases at V and 4 bases at J; junction bases unmatched: 4. The CDR3 sequence is 13 residues long. This chain's CDR3 is CASSLDRGYEQYF. The CDR3 coding sequence is TGTGCCAGCTCTTTGGACAGGGGTTACGAGCAGTACTTC. The full variable domain, completed using reference TRBV18 and TRBJ2-7, is NAGVMQNPRHLVRRRGQEARLRCSPMKGHSHVYWYRQLPEEGLKFMVYLQKENIIDESGMPKERFSAEFPKEGPSILRIQQVVRGDSAAYFCASSLDRGYEQYFGPGTRLTVT.

J is TRBJ2-2 and V is TRBV4-2; no firm D call. This CDR3 has 12 amino acids. The V end was cut by 0 bases, the J end by 9 bases, with 5 bases between. Per the germline V gene, CDR1 is LGHNA and CDR2 is YNFKEQ. The CDR3 DNA is TGTGCCAGCAGCCAAGATAGGAGGGAGCTGTTTTTT. This sequence encodes CASSQDRRELFF.

This chain uses TRBV19 with TRBJ2-5; tentatively, D is TRBD2 (5 bases). The V and J ends lost 5 bases and 3 bases respectively, with 7 bases between them. Germline lookup yields CDR1 LNHDA and CDR2 SQIVND (reference sequence). This CDR3 comprises 12 residues. The CDR3 region has the DNA TGTGCCAGTAGTCTCGGGGAAGAGACCCAGTACTTC. This gives the protein CASSLGEETQYF.

The chain recombines TRBV11-2 with TRBJ2-5, with 12 bases lining up with TRBD2. The V gene's germline CDR1 is SGHAT and CDR2 FQNNGV. Trimming took 5 bases from V and 4 from J; bases not matched to a gene: 5. CDR3 length: 15 amino acids. CDR3 nucleotides: TGTGCCAGCAGCCCCCGACTAGCGGGAGCAGAGACCCAGTACTTC. Protein sequence: CASSPRLAGAETQYF.

This clone has a handful of counts. The chain joins TRBV29-1 to TRBJ2-1; TRBD2 matches at 9 bases. Germline lookup yields CDR1 SQVTM and CDR2 ANQGSEA. The CDR3 spans 16 residues. V lost 2 bases, J lost 8 bases, and 13 bases stayed unmatched. The CDR3 spells CSVESPSGTYIYEQFF. The DNA for the CDR3 is TGCAGCGTTGAATCCCCTAGCGGGACGTATATTTATGAGCAGTTCTTC.

This clone was counted once. J is TRBJ2-1 and V is TRBV27; D possibly uses TRBD1 or TRBD2 (5 bases each). This CDR3 comprises 13 residues. V lost 1 base to trimming and J lost 8 bases, with 9 bases between them. Germline V CDR1 and CDR2: MNHEY, SMNVEV (reference sequence). The CDR3 nucleotides read TGTGCCAGCAGTTTATATGGGACCGATGAGCAGTTCTTC. This translates into CASSLYGTDEQFF.

The chain joins TRBV6-5 to TRBJ2-5; no clear D. The CDR3 covers 14 residues. Trimming took 0 bases from V and 5 from J, leaving 10 bases between them. In germline, CDR1 is MNHEY, CDR2 SVGAGI. The CDR3 DNA reads as TGTGCCAGCAGTTACTCATCTAGGGTCGAGACCCAGTACTTC. It codes for CASSYSSRVETQYF.

V usage is TRBV29-1 and J usage is TRBJ2-1, with TRBD2 matching over 9 bases. The CDR3 runs to 13 residues. Looked up from germline, CDR1 is SQVTM and CDR2 is ANQGSEA. The CDR3 spells CSKRLAESDEQFF. For the CDR3, the DNA is TGCAGTAAGAGACTAGCGGAGAGCGATGAGCAGTTCTTC.

This clone has just one count. The chain joins TRBV9 to TRBJ2-1; 7 bases align to TRBD2. Germline V gene data show CDR1 as SGDLS and CDR2 as YYNGEE. Trimming at V came to 0 bases and at J to 8 bases, leaving 5 bases not matched to a gene. The CDR3 spans 14 residues. The CDR3 is CASSVAGGDHEQFF. The CDR3 DNA reads as TGTGCCAGCAGCGTAGCGGGAGGCGACCATGAGCAGTTCTTC.

This chain joins TRBV5-4 and TRBJ2-5, with 7 bases that match TRBD1. This CDR3 comprises 13 residues. V shed 5 bases, J shed 1 base, and the junction held 2 bases outside the gene matches. The germline CDR1 and CDR2 sequences are SGHNT and YYREEE (reference sequence). The CDR3 DNA follows: TGTGCCAGCAGGGACAGGTCCCAAGAGACCCAGTACTTC. This encodes CASRDRSQETQYF.

This clone was found once. The rearrangement joins TRBV29-1 to TRBJ2-2; 7 bases align to TRBD2. Germline CDR1 SQVTM, CDR2 ANQGSEA. The V segment lost 2 bases and the J segment 5 bases; nucleotides outside the gene matches: 11. The CDR3 has 16 amino acids. CDR3 amino acids: CSVEPAGREGTGELFF. The CDR3 DNA sequence: TGCAGCGTTGAACCAGCGGGGAGAGAAGGGACCGGGGAGCTGTTTTTT.

This chain connects TRBV5-1 to TRBJ2-1, with 11 nucleotides matching TRBD1. The length of the CDR3 is 19 residues. J gave up 8 bases and V 1 base, and 17 bases lay outside the gene matches. From germline, CDR1 is SGHRS and CDR2 YFSETQ. The CDR3 protein is CASSLLTVPGTGGIYEQFF. The CDR3 DNA is TGCGCCAGCAGCTTGTTAACAGTCCCCGGGACAGGGGGAATCTATGAGCAGTTCTTC.

J is TRBJ2-2 and V is TRBV11-2; the match to TRBD1 covers 7 bases. Germline loops: CDR1 SGHAT, CDR2 FQNNGV. V shed 5 bases, J shed 4 bases, and the junction held 7 bases outside the gene matches. The length of the CDR3 is 15 residues. Written as DNA, the CDR3 is TGTGCCAGCAGCCCCCGGGACAGACCCACCGGGGAGCTGTTTTTT. Translation: CASSPRDRPTGELFF.